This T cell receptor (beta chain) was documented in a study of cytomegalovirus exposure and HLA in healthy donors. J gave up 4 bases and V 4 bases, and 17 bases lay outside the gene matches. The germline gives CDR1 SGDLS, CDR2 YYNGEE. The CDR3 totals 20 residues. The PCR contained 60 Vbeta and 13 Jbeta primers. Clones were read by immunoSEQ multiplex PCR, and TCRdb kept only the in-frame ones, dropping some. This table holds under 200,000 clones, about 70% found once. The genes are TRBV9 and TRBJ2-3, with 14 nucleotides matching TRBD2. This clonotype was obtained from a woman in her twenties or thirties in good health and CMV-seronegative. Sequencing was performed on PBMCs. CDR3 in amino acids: CASSLGTSGSGVFDADTQYF. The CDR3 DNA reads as TGTGCCAGCAGCCTCGGGACTAGCGGGAGTGGAGTGTTCGATGCAGATACGCAGTATTTT. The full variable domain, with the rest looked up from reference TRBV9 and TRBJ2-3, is DSGVTQTPKHLITATGQRVTLRCSPRSGDLSVYWYQQSLDQGLQFLIQYYNGEERAKGNILERFSAQQFPDLHSELNLSSLELGDSALYFCASSLGTSGSGVFDADTQYFGPGTRLTVL.